The present entry profiles one T cell receptor (beta chain) with its context. The data belong to a study of blood T cell repertoires in COVID-19. At the level of the study: T cells, B-cell-depleted T cells, or PBMCs provided the cDNA or gDNA that served as material.

Profiled with immunoSEQ multiplex PCR; TCRdb holds only in-frame clones, not every one. The sample lists about 260,000 clones; around 88% were seen once. Participant ages covered about 18 to 90 years across 20 to 30 US areas. Membership in each cohort depended on participant-reported clinical history. Material for sequencing was PBMCs or T cells enriched from blood (not recorded which). The receptor's source is a woman in her forties with acute COVID-19.

The CDR3 is CASSLPSEETQYF. As DNA, the CDR3 is TGTGCCAGCAGCTTACCGAGCGAAGAGACCCAGTACTTC. The chain is built from TRBV7-2 and TRBJ2-5; D not certain. The CDR3 is 13 amino acids. V gave up 2 bases and J gave up 3 bases, with 7 bases separating them. Germline lookup yields CDR1 SGHTA and CDR2 FQGNSA.